This section outlines one TCR beta chain sequence together with its context. The V gene lost 4 bases and the J gene lost 12 bases, with 19 bases spanning the gap. Germline V gene data show CDR1 as GTSNPN and CDR2 as SVGIG (reference sequence). The CDR3 consists of 13 residues. Sequencing was performed with immunoSEQ multiplex PCR; in TCRdb, only in-frame clones are kept and a portion is missing. The sample has about 34,000 clones; more than 65% are singletons. These data belong to a study of blood T cell repertoires in COVID-19. Study overall: Spain, Italy and the United States supplied samples that represented acute and convalescent COVID-19.

The receptor was isolated from a man between 70 and 80 years old with COVID-19, enrolled during active disease. The V gene is TRBV30, the J gene TRBJ2-1; TRBD2 is a possible D gene (7 bases). The sequenced sample was peripheral blood. CDR3 DNA: TGTGCCTGGACCGCGGGCCCCGGGGGGCGGCAGTTCTTC. Protein product: CAWTAGPGGRQFF.